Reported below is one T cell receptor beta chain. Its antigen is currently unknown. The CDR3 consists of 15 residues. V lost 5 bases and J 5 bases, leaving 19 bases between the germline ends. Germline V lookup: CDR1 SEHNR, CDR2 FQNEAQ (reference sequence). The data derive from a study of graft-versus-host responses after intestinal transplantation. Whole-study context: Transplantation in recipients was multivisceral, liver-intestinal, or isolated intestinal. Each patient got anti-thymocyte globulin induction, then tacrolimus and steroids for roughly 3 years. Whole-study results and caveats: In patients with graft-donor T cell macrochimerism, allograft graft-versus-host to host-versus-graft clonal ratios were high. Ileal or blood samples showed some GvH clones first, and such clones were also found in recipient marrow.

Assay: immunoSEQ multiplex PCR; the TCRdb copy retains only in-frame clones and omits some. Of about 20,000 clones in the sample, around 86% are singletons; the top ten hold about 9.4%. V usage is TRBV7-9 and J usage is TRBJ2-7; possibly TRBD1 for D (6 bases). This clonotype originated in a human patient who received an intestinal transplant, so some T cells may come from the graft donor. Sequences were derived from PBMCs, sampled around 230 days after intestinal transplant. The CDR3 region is CASSPSHRVGHEQYF. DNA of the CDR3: TGTGCCAGCAGCCCTTCCCACAGGGTGGGCCACGAGCAGTACTTC.